This T cell receptor (beta chain) comes out of a study of blood T cell repertoires in COVID-19. In the study overall: COVID-19 samples, acute and convalescent, were from the United States, Italy and Spain. The cDNA or gDNA used as material had been derived from T cells, B-cell-depleted T cells, or PBMCs.

Per the original methods: Nucleated cell number was recorded as an estimate derived from reference gene primer amplification. The repertoire was sequenced with immunoSEQ multiplex PCR; TCRdb's copy has only in-frame clones and lacks some. V and J calls and clone size are as listed in that table; D and trimming were resolved from the DNA. Of 150,000 to 200,000 clones in the sample, 88% were seen once. V shed 5 bases and J 10 bases; nucleotides not matched to a gene: 5. CDR3 length: 12 residues. The source of this sequence is a human donor in a cohort sampled during active COVID-19. The V and J genes are TRBV12-3 or TRBV12-4 and TRBJ1-1; 9 nucleotides line up with TRBD1. Sequencing input: peripheral blood. CDR3 DNA: TGTGCCAGCAGTCCAAACAGGGGGCGAGCTTTCTTT. This codes for CASSPNRGRAFF.